Detailed here is one T cell receptor beta chain. TCRdb's copy holds only in-frame clones and misses some; the assay was immunoSEQ multiplex PCR. The table records about 40,000 clones, around 93% of them present only once. These data come from a study of T cell changes during pregnancy in multiple sclerosis. V lost 4 bases and J lost 4; bases outside the gene matches: 5. Germline V gene lookup returns CDR1 KGHSH and CDR2 LQKENI. CDR3 length equals 14 residues. The gene calls are TRBV18 and TRBJ2-7; 9 nucleotides agree with TRBD1. The clonotype was recovered from a female donor in good health, enrolled as a control in a pregnancy study. Sequences were derived from CD4+ T cells from peripheral blood mononuclear cells, sampled in the third trimester of pregnancy. The chain's CDR3 is CASSRDREGYEQYF. For the CDR3, the DNA is TGTGCCAGCTCACGGGACAGGGAAGGTTACGAGCAGTACTTC.